This T cell receptor beta chain was identified in a study of beta chain features in type 1 diabetes. Reverse transcribing all isolated RNA meant expressed TCRB transcripts were sequenced. Sequenced by immunoSEQ multiplex PCR; TCRdb stores in-frame clones only, minus some. The table records roughly 330,000 clones, 9.5% to 12% of them present only once. The trim removed 2 bases at V and 7 bases at J, leaving 2 bases unmatched. CDR1 is SGDLS, CDR2 YYNGEE, per germline. The CDR3 has 14 residues. This clone was counted a few times. The chain couples TRBV9 to TRBJ2-1; TRBD2 aligns across 11 bases. The receptor's source is a woman in her twenties or thirties in good health. The sample consisted of naive CD4+ T cells from blood. CDR3 sequence: CASSVSGRANEQFF. DNA for the CDR3: TGTGCCAGCAGCGTTAGCGGGAGGGCGAATGAGCAGTTCTTC. The whole variable domain, filled in from reference TRBV9 and TRBJ2-1, reads DSGVTQTPKHLITATGQRVTLRCSPRSGDLSVYWYQQSLDQGLQFLIQYYNGEERAKGNILERFSAQQFPDLHSELNLSSLELGDSALYFCASSVSGRANEQFFGPGTRLTVL.